Following are 24 T cell receptor beta chains from one sample sequenced in a study of blood T cells in healthy people across ages. The use of a sample-barcoded 5' primer and a J-beta primer mix characterized a second PCR of roughly 7 to 11 cycles. TCRdb fed the 5' RACE reads into MiXCR, producing one record per CDR3 protein. The table lists approximately 490,000 distinct CDR3 sequences, around 24% of them singletons. Separately, the same data were catalogued under a study of T cells of mothers and their children.

Sequenced input: blood. The receptors originated from a boy aged 5 to 17 in good health.

This clonotype came up a few times. This chain joins TRBV27 and TRBJ2-7; the D call may be TRBD1 or TRBD2 (5 bases each). This CDR3 contains 16 residues. Trimming took 5 bases from V and 3 from J, leaving 20 bases between them. The V gene's germline CDR1 is MNHEY and CDR2 SMNVEV (reference sequence). The CDR3 protein is CASSLYPGTGDYEQYF. The CDR3 nucleotides read TGTGCCAGCAGTCTCTACCCCGGGACGGGCGACTACGAGCAGTACTTC.

V and J are TRBV20-1 and TRBJ2-5; TRBD2 matches 8 bases. Looked up from germline, CDR1 is DFQATT and CDR2 is SNEGSKA (reference sequence). V was pared by 0 bases and J by 3 bases, with 9 bases of the junction left unmatched. The CDR3 totals 16 residues. CDR3 amino acids: CSARDPTRRGEETQYF. CDR3 DNA: TGCAGTGCTAGAGACCCTACGCGGCGGGGGGAAGAGACCCAGTACTTC.

The V and J genes are TRBV29-1 and TRBJ2-7; D is possibly TRBD1 (5 bases). The CDR3 extends over 12 amino acids. Germline-derived CDR1 and CDR2 are SQVTM and ANQGSEA. Trimming removed 5 bases from V and 0 bases from J, with 8 bases in between. DNA of the CDR3: TGCAGCGTTTCAAGGGGCTCCTACGAGCAGTACTTC. Its translation: CSVSRGSYEQYF.

The chain's CDR3 is CASSERGEKLFF. CDR3 nucleotide sequence: TGTGCCAGCAGTGAACGGGGGGAAAAACTGTTTTTT. V usage is TRBV6-1 and J usage is TRBJ1-4; D is possibly TRBD1 (5 bases). V was cut by 2 bases and J by 8 bases, with 6 bases left in between. Germline CDR1 reads MNHNS; CDR2 reads SASEGT. The CDR3 runs to 12 residues.

The table lists this clonotype with a few counts. The chain carries TRBV7-2 and TRBJ2-7; tentative D call: TRBD1 (6 bases). The CDR3 contains 14 residues. The V end was cut by 5 bases, the J end by 9 bases, with 20 bases between. Germline assignment: CDR1 SGHTA and CDR2 FQGNSA. In nucleotides, the CDR3 is TGTGCCAGCAGCCCCCGTGAGGAACAGGGTGTGCAGTACTTC. This translates into CASSPREEQGVQYF.

The V gene is TRBV12-3 or TRBV12-4, the J gene TRBJ2-5; 9 nucleotides match TRBD1. The CDR3 consists of 16 residues. The V and J ends lost 4 bases and 3 bases, in that order; junction bases with no gene match: 9. As DNA, the CDR3 is TGTGCCAGCAGTTATTCGGGGACAGGGCGGGAAGAGACCCAGTACTTC. Its protein is CASSYSGTGREETQYF.

The chain combines TRBV28 with TRBJ1-1; TRBD1 agrees at 7 bases. Germline V CDR1 and CDR2: MDHEN, SYDVKM. V trimming: 7 bases; J trimming: 2 bases; junction bases outside the gene matches: 10. CDR3 length: 15 residues. The CDR3 region has the DNA TGTGCCAGCAACCCAGCGGGGACAGTAAACACTGAAGCTTTCTTT. Translated: CASNPAGTVNTEAFF.

The table lists this clonotype with many counts. The V and J genes are TRBV14 and TRBJ2-1, with TRBD2 matching over 8 bases. The V segment lost 3 bases and the J segment 3 bases; nucleotides outside the gene matches: 1. This CDR3 has 14 residues. Looked up from germline, CDR1 is SGHDN and CDR2 is FVKESK. CDR3 DNA: TGTGCCAGCAGCCAGGCGGGGGGCTACAATGAGCAGTTCTTC. Its translation: CASSQAGGYNEQFF.

This clonotype has a handful of counts. The chain uses TRBV6-1 and TRBJ2-5; 10 nucleotides agree with TRBD1. V was pared by 4 bases and J by 4 bases, with 9 bases of the junction left unmatched. The CDR3 contains 16 residues. The V gene's germline CDR1 is MNHNS and CDR2 SASEGT. Written as DNA, the CDR3 is TGTGCCAGCAGTGCTTCCGGGACAGGGGTGAGAGAGACCCAGTACTTC. Protein product: CASSASGTGVRETQYF.

The chain recombines TRBV7-9 with TRBJ1-2; D possibly corresponds to TRBD1 (6 bases). CDR1 is SEHNR, CDR2 FQNEAQ, per germline (reference sequence). V lost 5 bases and J 5 bases, leaving 18 bases between the germline ends. The CDR3 is made up of 15 amino acids. CDR3 DNA: TGTGCCAGCAGCCCGTCTCCGACAGGCATATATGGCTACACCTTC. Its protein is CASSPSPTGIYGYTF.

This clonotype was seen only a few times. Sequence at one end of the junction differs from germline and may be a read error. The chain uses TRBV5-6 and TRBJ2-7, with D unclear. Germline V gene sequence: CDR1 SGHDT, CDR2 YYEEEE. This CDR3 is built from 13 residues. The CDR3 here is CASSQPLGYEQHF. The CDR3 DNA is TGTGCCAGCTCCCAGCCTTTAGGCTACGAGCAGCACTTC.

The DNA of the CDR3 is TGTGCCAGCAGCCGATCCGGGACTAGCGGGCACGAGCAGTACTTC. It codes for CASSRSGTSGHEQYF. The genes are TRBV4-2 and TRBJ2-7; 12 nucleotides line up with TRBD2. Germline V gene lookup returns CDR1 LGHNA and CDR2 YNFKEQ. The CDR3 is 15 residues long. V shed 4 bases and J 5 bases; nucleotides not matched to a gene: 6.

The genes are TRBV4-3 and TRBJ1-2, with 7 bases fitting TRBD1. The CDR3 length is 12 residues. Germline V gives CDR1 LGHNA, CDR2 YSLEER. Losses at the gene ends were 6 bases for V and 6 bases for J; bases not matched to a gene: 4. The CDR3 DNA reads as TGCGCCAGCAGGGGACAGACCGATGGCTACACCTTC. This gives the protein CASRGQTDGYTF.

The sample holds many counts of this clonotype. The rearrangement uses TRBV5-1 and TRBJ2-1, with 7 bases aligning to TRBD1. Germline CDR1 reads SGHRS; CDR2 reads YFSETQ. This CDR3 is built from 14 residues. V shed 4 bases, J shed 4 bases, and the junction held 5 bases outside the gene matches. CDR3 region: CASSAGTAYNEQFF. The CDR3, as DNA: TGCGCCAGCAGCGCCGGGACAGCATACAATGAGCAGTTCTTC.

The V gene is TRBV7-2, the J gene TRBJ2-7; tentatively, D is TRBD2 (5 bases). CDR3 size: 11 residues. The V gene lost 4 bases and the J gene lost 5 bases, with 6 bases spanning the gap. Per germline, CDR1 SGHTA and CDR2 FQGNSA. The CDR3 DNA reads as TGTGCCAGCAGCTACGGGAACGAGCAGTACTTC. Protein product: CASSYGNEQYF. The full variable domain, in which reference TRBV7-2 and TRBJ2-7 provide the parts outside the CDR3, is GAGVSQSPSNKVTEKGKDVELRCDPISGHTALYWYRQSLGQGLEFLIYFQGNSAPDKSGLPSDRFSAERTGGSVSTLTIQRTQQEDSAVYLCASSYGNEQYFGPGTRLTVT.

This chain connects TRBV29-1 to TRBJ2-1; TRBD2 matches 8 bases. This CDR3 has 13 residues. With 6 bases clipped from V and 6 bases from J, the junction kept 7 bases outside the gene matches. CDR1 and CDR2 from the germline V gene are SQVTM and ANQGSEA. The DNA for the CDR3 is TGCAGCGTAAACGGGGGGGGAAGCAATGAGCAGTTCTTC. It codes for CSVNGGGSNEQFF.

This clonotype was recorded a few times. The chain has TRBV21-1 and TRBJ2-3; the DNA was not compared with TRBD2, the D call given in the table. TRBV21-1 is a recognized pseudogene. The CDR3 has 17 residues. Here the CDR3 reads CASSKERVGTSFPPQYF. In DNA form, the CDR3 reads TGTGCCAGCAGCAAGGAGAGGGTGGGGACCAGCTTCCCTCCGCAGTATTTT.

The chain recombines TRBV7-2 with TRBJ2-7, with 10 bases fitting TRBD2. From germline, CDR1 is SGHTA and CDR2 FQGNSA. The CDR3 length is 13 residues. V lost 4 bases and J lost 6; bases outside the gene matches: 3. The CDR3 sequence is CASSYQREGEQYF. CDR3 nucleotides: TGTGCCAGCAGCTACCAGCGGGAGGGCGAGCAGTACTTC.

This CDR3 reads CASRLFYGDNEQFF. The CDR3 DNA is TGCGCCAGCAGACTGTTCTACGGAGACAATGAGCAGTTCTTC. The chain carries TRBV5-1 and TRBJ2-1; no firm D call. V lost 5 bases to trimming and J lost 5 bases, with 14 bases between them. The CDR3 extends over 14 amino acids. From germline, CDR1 is SGHRS and CDR2 YFSETQ.

This chain links TRBV6-2 or TRBV6-3 with TRBJ2-1; 12 nucleotides align to TRBD2. The last part of the DNA fits TRBJ2-5 better; the J call may be wrong. CDR3 length: 16 residues. Germline loops: CDR1 MNHEY, CDR2 SVGEGT. The CDR3 spells CASSELAGGPGSVQYF. In DNA form, the CDR3 reads TGTGCCAGCAGCGAACTAGCGGGGGGCCCAGGGAGTGTCCAGTACTTC.

The chain has TRBV28 and TRBJ2-4; TRBD1 agrees at 9 bases. Germline V gene sequence: CDR1 MDHEN, CDR2 SYDVKM. This CDR3 region has 14 residues. J gave up 7 bases and V 4 bases, and 5 bases lay outside the gene matches. The CDR3: CASSSGQGGNIQYF. The CDR3, as DNA: TGTGCCAGCAGTTCGGGACAGGGCGGGAACATTCAGTACTTC.

In the case of this clonotype: Compared with germline, one end of the junction differs, possibly owing to a read error. The chain combines TRBV5-1 with TRBJ2-2, with D perhaps given as TRBD1 or TRBD2 (5 bases each). The CDR3 has 13 amino acids. CDR1 and CDR2 (germline): SGHRS, YFSETQ. The CDR3 coding sequence is TGCGCCAGCAGCACCGACAGCACCGGGGAGCCGTTTTTT. Translation gives CASSTDSTGEPFF.

The chain carries TRBV7-2 and TRBJ2-3; D possibly matches TRBD1 or TRBD2 (5 bases each). This CDR3 spans 15 amino acids. Trimming removed 5 bases from V and 2 bases from J, with 14 bases in between. The V gene's germline CDR1 is SGHTA and CDR2 FQGNSA. CDR3 DNA: TGTGCCAGCAGCCCTGGGACCTACAACACAGATACGCAGTATTTT. Protein product: CASSPGTYNTDTQYF.

This clonotype was counted a few times. The chain couples TRBV7-2 to TRBJ1-3, with D possibly TRBD1 on 5 matching bases. V was trimmed by 5 bases and J by 0 bases, leaving 11 bases between them. The germline V gene has CDR1 SGHTA and CDR2 FQGNSA. The CDR3 runs 15 residues. The CDR3 protein is CASSPMRGSGNTIYF. CDR3 nucleotides: TGTGCCAGCAGCCCAATGAGGGGCTCTGGAAACACCATATATTTT.